One and the same sample provided the 18 T cell receptor beta chains below, sequenced in a study of blood T cell repertoires in COVID-19. Using immunoSEQ multiplex PCR, the repertoire was profiled, and TCRdb retains in-frame clones only, with some absent. The data contain 260,000 or so clones, around 81% of them singletons. Material: peripheral blood. The receptor source for this set is a woman of 80 years or more with COVID-19, enrolled during active disease.

The genes are TRBV5-1 and TRBJ2-3, with D tentatively TRBD2 (6 bases). V was cut by 0 bases and J by 1 base, with 12 bases left in between. The CDR3 totals 16 residues. The germline gives CDR1 SGHRS, CDR2 YFSETQ. The CDR3 loop is CASSLERVGRTDTQYF. CDR3 nucleotide sequence: TGCGCCAGCAGCTTGGAGCGGGTAGGGCGCACAGATACGCAGTATTTT.

The V gene is TRBV6-5, the J gene TRBJ2-5; 10 bases align to TRBD2. Germline V CDR1 and CDR2: MNHEY, SVGAGI. There are 15 residues in the CDR3. The trim removed 2 bases at V and 5 bases at J, leaving 5 bases unmatched. This CDR3 reads CASSYGGLALETQYF. The CDR3 DNA sequence: TGTGCCAGCAGTTACGGGGGACTAGCGTTGGAGACCCAGTACTTC.

The V call is TRBV18, the J call TRBJ1-1; TRBD1 might be the D (5 bases). The V gene lost 4 bases and the J gene lost 3 bases, with 6 bases spanning the gap. Germline V lookup: CDR1 KGHSH, CDR2 LQKENI. This CDR3 is built from 12 residues. CDR3: CASSRGDTEAFF. CDR3 in DNA: TGTGCCAGCTCACGGGGGGACACTGAAGCTTTCTTT.

The V and J genes are TRBV19 and TRBJ1-5; D is perhaps TRBD1 (5 bases). Between the trimmed V and J ends, which lost 7 bases and 1 base, there was a span of 14 bases. The CDR3 totals 15 residues. Germline-derived CDR1 and CDR2 are LNHDA and SQIVND (reference sequence). The CDR3 DNA follows: TGTGCCAGTACTAGGGGTAGTGACAGCAATCAGCCCCAGCATTTT. This codes for CASTRGSDSNQPQHF.

The chain couples TRBV27 to TRBJ2-3, with 11 bases lining up with TRBD2. The CDR3 is made up of 18 amino acids. The ends lost 5 bases at V and 0 bases at J; junction bases unmatched: 10. The germline gives CDR1 MNHEY, CDR2 SMNVEV (reference sequence). CDR3 in amino acids: CASSIIRLAGISTDTQYF. The CDR3 coding sequence is TGTGCCAGCAGTATAATACGACTAGCGGGGATTAGCACAGATACGCAGTATTTT.

This clone occurred once. Other DNA sequences in this specimen translate into the identical CDR3. The chain links TRBV18 to TRBJ2-1; 7 nucleotides align to TRBD2. The CDR3 consists of 16 residues. Germline V lookup: CDR1 KGHSH, CDR2 LQKENI. V gave up 6 bases and J gave up 0 bases; unmatched junction bases: 8. The CDR3: CASSPSGGSSYNEQFF. The CDR3 coding sequence is TGTGCCAGCTCCCCCTCCGGGGGGAGCTCCTACAATGAGCAGTTCTTC. Variable domain in full (rest from reference TRBV18 and TRBJ2-1): NAGVMQNPRHLVRRRGQEARLRCSPMKGHSHVYWYRQLPEEGLKFMVYLQKENIIDESGMPKERFSAEFPKEGPSILRIQQVVRGDSAAYFCASSPSGGSSYNEQFFGPGTRLTVL.

The chain links TRBV29-1 to TRBJ2-7, with D unclear. V shed 0 bases and J shed 6 bases, with 12 bases lying between them. Germline CDR1 is SQVTM and CDR2 is ANQGSEA. This CDR3 is 13 amino acids long. The CDR3 DNA reads TGCAGCGTTGAAGATCGGTTACTTAGCGAGCAGTACTTC. Its protein product is CSVEDRLLSEQYF.

The CDR3 loop is CASSSGKTQYF. The CDR3 DNA sequence: TGTGCCAGCAGTTCGGGAAAGACCCAGTACTTC. This rearrangement joins TRBV12-3 or TRBV12-4 to TRBJ2-5; possibly TRBD2 for D (5 bases). The CDR3 has 11 residues. Between the trimmed V and J ends, which lost 4 bases and 6 bases, there was a span of 6 bases.

This chain uses TRBV6-5 with TRBJ2-7; TRBD2 agrees at 9 bases. Germline assignment: CDR1 MNHEY and CDR2 SVGAGI. V dropped 6 bases and J dropped 1; count of bases not matched to a gene: 7. This CDR3 region has 15 residues. CDR3 sequence reads: CASSLQTSGSYEQYF. CDR3 nucleotides: TGTGCCAGCAGCTTACAGACTAGCGGATCCTACGAGCAGTACTTC.

J is TRBJ1-1 and V is TRBV5-4, with 10 bases aligning to TRBD1. The length of the CDR3 is 13 residues. After removal of 5 bases from V and 8 bases from J, the junction contained 6 bases not matched to a gene. Per the germline V gene, CDR1 is SGHNT and CDR2 is YYREEE (reference sequence). The CDR3 loop is CASRTGGHYEAFF. Here the CDR3 DNA reads TGTGCCAGCAGGACAGGGGGCCATTACGAAGCTTTCTTT.

The chain has TRBV29-1 and TRBJ2-5, with D maybe TRBD2 (6 bases). The CDR3 covers 14 residues. Germline V gene data show CDR1 as SQVTM and CDR2 as ANQGSEA. Trimming left V 7 bases short and J 2 bases short, with 17 bases between. This chain's CDR3 is CSARPGLLQETQYF. The DNA for the CDR3 is TGCAGCGCACGCCCGGGACTTCTTCAAGAGACCCAGTACTTC.

The chain has TRBV5-8 and TRBJ1-6, with D hard to call. This CDR3 region has 15 residues. Trimming shortened V by 0 bases and J by 3 bases, and 7 bases separated the two germline ends. CDR1 is SGHTS, CDR2 YDEGEE, per germline. In DNA, the CDR3 is TGTGCCAGCAGCTTGGGTGGAGGCTATAATTCACCCCTCCACTTT. This encodes CASSLGGGYNSPLHF.

The chain links TRBV27 to TRBJ2-7; 12 bases are a match to TRBD1. Unmatched junction bases numbered 8, after V lost 5 bases and J lost 3 bases. CDR3 length equals 16 residues. CDR1 and CDR2 from the germline V gene are MNHEY and SMNVEV (reference sequence). The CDR3 sequence: CASSPGTGGVSYEQYF. The CDR3 bases are TGTGCCAGCAGTCCCGGGACAGGGGGCGTAAGCTACGAGCAGTACTTC.

The gene calls are TRBV7-2 and TRBJ1-3; D ambiguous. This CDR3 contains 17 residues. Deletions cut 2 bases from V and 3 bases from J, with 17 bases between. From germline, CDR1 is SGHTA and CDR2 FQGNSA. CDR3 protein: CASSLRRGSLGGNTIYF. The CDR3 coding sequence is TGTGCCAGCAGCTTACGACGGGGAAGCTTGGGTGGAAACACCATATATTTT.

The rearrangement joins TRBV12-3 or TRBV12-4 to TRBJ2-7, with D perhaps matching TRBD1 (7 bases). This CDR3 comprises 12 residues. Deletions cut 6 bases from V and 12 bases from J, with 18 bases between. In DNA, the CDR3 is TGTGCCAGCAGATCAGGGGGGACCCTCCTGTACTTC. It encodes CASRSGGTLLYF.

The gene calls are TRBV28 and TRBJ1-2, with D unresolved. With 8 bases removed from V and 8 bases from J, the gap between germline ends came to 21 bases. Germline assignment: CDR1 MDHEN and CDR2 SYDVKM. The CDR3 sequence is 14 residues long. The CDR3, as DNA: TGTGCCAGCTTCGAGCGGTATAACGACCGCGGCTACACCTTC. This encodes CASFERYNDRGYTF.

Comments on this clone: This specimen includes other DNA sequences encoding the same CDR3. CDR3 region: CASSSQGGHTEAFF. CDR3 in DNA: TGTGCCAGCAGTTCACAGGGGGGGCACACTGAAGCTTTCTTT. The J gene is TRBJ1-1, the V gene TRBV7-9; the match to TRBD1 covers 8 bases. Germline CDR1 is SEHNR and CDR2 is FQNEAQ (reference sequence). The CDR3 consists of 14 residues. J was trimmed by 3 bases and V by 6 bases; bases with no gene match: 6.

The chain carries TRBV27 and TRBJ1-6, with D possibly TRBD1 on 6 matching bases. The CDR3 sequence is 16 residues long. The germline gives CDR1 MNHEY, CDR2 SMNVEV (reference sequence). Trimming cost V 7 bases and J 7 bases, with 20 bases left between them. The CDR3 nucleotides read TGTGCCAGCACCACTACAGGGAGCATCCCAAATTCACCCCTCCACTTT. This translates into CASTTTGSIPNSPLHF.